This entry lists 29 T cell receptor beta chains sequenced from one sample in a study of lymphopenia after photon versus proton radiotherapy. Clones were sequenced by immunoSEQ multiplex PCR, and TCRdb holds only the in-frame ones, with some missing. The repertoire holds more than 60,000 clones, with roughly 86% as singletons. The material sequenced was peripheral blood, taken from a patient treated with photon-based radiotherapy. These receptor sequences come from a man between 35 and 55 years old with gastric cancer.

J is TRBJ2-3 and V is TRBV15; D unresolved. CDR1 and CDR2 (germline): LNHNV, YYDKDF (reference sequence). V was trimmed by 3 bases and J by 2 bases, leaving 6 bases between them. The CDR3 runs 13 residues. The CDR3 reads CATSSPSTDTQYF. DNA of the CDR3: TGTGCCACCAGCAGCCCGTCCACAGATACGCAGTATTTT.

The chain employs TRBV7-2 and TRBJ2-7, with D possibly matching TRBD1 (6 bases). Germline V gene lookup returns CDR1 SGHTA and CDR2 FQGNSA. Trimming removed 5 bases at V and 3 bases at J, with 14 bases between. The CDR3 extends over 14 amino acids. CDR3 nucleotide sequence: TGTGCCAGCAGCCCAGGGGCGCCTCGCTACGAGCAGTACTTC. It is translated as CASSPGAPRYEQYF.

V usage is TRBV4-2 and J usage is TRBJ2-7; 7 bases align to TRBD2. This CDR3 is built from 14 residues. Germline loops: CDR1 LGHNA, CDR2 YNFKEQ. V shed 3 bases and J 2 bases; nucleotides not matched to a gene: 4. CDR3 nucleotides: TGTGCCAGCAGCCAGGGGGGGGGAACCTACGAGCAGTACTTC. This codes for CASSQGGGTYEQYF.

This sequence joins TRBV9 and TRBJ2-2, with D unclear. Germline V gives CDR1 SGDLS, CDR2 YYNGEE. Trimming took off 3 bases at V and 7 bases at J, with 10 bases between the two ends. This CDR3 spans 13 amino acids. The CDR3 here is CASSGPRFGELFF. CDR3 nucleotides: TGTGCCAGCAGCGGCCCCCGGTTCGGGGAGCTGTTTTTT.

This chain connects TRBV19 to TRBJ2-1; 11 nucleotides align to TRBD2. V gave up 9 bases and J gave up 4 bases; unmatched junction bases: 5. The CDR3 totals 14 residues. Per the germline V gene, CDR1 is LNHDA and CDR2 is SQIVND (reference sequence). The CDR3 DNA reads TGTGCCAGCCTAGCGGGGGGCACTTACAATGAGCAGTTCTTC. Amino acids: CASLAGGTYNEQFF.

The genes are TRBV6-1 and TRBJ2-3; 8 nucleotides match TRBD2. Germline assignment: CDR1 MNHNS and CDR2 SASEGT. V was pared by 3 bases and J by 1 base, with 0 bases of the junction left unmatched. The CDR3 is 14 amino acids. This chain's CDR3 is CASSDSGGTDTQYF. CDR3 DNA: TGTGCCAGCAGTGATAGCGGGGGCACAGATACGCAGTATTTT.

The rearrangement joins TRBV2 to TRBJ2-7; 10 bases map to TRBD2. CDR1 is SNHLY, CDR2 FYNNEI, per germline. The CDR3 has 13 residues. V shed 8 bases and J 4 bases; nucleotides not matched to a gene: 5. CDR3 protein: CASETSGPYEQYF. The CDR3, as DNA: TGTGCCAGCGAGACTAGCGGGCCTTACGAGCAGTACTTC.

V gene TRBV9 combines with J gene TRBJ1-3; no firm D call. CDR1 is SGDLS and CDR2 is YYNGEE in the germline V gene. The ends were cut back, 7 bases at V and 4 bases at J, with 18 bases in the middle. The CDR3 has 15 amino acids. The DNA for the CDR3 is TGTGCCAGCCCCTTTGGGCAGCCTAGGGGAAACACCATATATTTT. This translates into CASPFGQPRGNTIYF.

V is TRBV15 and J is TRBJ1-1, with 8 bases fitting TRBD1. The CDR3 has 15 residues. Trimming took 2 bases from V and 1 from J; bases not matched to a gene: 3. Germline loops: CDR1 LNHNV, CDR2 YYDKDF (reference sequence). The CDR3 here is CATSRYGTGNTEAFF. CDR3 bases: TGTGCCACCAGCAGATACGGGACAGGGAACACTGAAGCTTTCTTT.

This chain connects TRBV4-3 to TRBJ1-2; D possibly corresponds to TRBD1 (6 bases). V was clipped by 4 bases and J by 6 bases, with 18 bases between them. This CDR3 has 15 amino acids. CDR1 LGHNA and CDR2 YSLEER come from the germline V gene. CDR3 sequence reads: CASSPAGKGGNGYTF. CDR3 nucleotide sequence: TGCGCCAGCAGCCCGGCGGGGAAGGGGGGCAATGGCTACACCTTC.

The CDR3 sequence: CASSQTGAVDPQHF. The CDR3 region has the DNA TGTGCCAGCAGCCAAACAGGGGCGGTCGATCCCCAGCATTTT. The rearrangement links TRBV6-6 to TRBJ1-5; TRBD1 matches at 7 bases. The CDR3 has 14 amino acids. V lost 6 bases and J lost 10; bases outside the gene matches: 12. Germline CDR1 is MNHNY and CDR2 is SVGAGI (reference sequence).

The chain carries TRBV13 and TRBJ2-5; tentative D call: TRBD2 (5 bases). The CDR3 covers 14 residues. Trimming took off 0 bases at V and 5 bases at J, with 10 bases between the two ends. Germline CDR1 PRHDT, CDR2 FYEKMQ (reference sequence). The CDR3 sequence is CASSLGTTRETQYF. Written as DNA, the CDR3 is TGTGCCAGCAGCTTAGGGACTACAAGGGAGACCCAGTACTTC. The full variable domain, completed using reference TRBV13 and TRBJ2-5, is AAGVIQSPRHLIKEKRETATLKCYPIPRHDTVYWYQQGPGQDPQFLISFYEKMQSDKGSIPDRFSAQQFSDYHSELNMSSLELGDSALYFCASSLGTTRETQYFGPGTRLLVL.

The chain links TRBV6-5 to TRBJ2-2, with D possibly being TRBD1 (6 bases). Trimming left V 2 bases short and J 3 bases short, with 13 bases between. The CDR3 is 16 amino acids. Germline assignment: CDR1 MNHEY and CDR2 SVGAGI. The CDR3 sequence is CASSYRGHPHTGELFF. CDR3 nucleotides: TGTGCCAGCAGTTACCGGGGACATCCGCACACCGGGGAGCTGTTTTTT.

The CDR3: CSVEDLGRTGGFFYGYTF. The CDR3, as DNA: TGCAGCGTTGAAGATCTTGGAAGGACAGGGGGCTTCTTCTATGGCTACACCTTC. The V and J genes are TRBV29-1 and TRBJ1-2; 11 positions agree with TRBD1. The length of the CDR3 is 18 residues. J gave up 4 bases and V 0 bases, and 13 bases lay outside the gene matches. Per germline, CDR1 SQVTM and CDR2 ANQGSEA.

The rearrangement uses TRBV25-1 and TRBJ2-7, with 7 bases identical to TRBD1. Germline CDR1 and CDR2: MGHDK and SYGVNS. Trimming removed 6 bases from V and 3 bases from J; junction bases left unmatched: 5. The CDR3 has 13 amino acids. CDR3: CASRRTGDYEQYF. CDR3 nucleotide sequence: TGTGCCAGCAGACGAACAGGGGACTACGAGCAGTACTTC.

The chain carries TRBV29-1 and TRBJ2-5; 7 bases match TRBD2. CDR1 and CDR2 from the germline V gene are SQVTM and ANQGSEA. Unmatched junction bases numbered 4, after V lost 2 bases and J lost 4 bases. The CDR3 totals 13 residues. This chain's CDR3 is CSVERPSGETQYF. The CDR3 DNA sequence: TGCAGCGTTGAACGGCCTAGCGGAGAGACCCAGTACTTC.

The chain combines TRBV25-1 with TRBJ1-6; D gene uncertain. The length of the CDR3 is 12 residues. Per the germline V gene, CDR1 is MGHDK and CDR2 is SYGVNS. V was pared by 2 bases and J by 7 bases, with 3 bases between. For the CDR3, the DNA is TGTGCCAGCAGTGAACGGAATTCACCCCTCCACTTT. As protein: CASSERNSPLHF.

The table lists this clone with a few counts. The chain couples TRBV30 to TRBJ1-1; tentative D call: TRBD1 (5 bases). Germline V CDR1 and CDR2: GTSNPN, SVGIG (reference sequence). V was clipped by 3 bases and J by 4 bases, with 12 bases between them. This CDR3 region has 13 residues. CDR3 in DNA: TGTGCCTGGAGCGGGGGTGGCGGCACTGAAGCTTTCTTT. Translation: CAWSGGGGTEAFF.

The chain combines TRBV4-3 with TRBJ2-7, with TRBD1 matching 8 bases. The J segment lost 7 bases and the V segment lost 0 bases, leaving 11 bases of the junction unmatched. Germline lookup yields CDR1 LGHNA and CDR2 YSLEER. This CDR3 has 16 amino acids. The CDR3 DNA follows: TGCGCCAGCAGCCAAGATCGGAGGACAGGGAGGCTGGAGCAGTACTTC. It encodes CASSQDRRTGRLEQYF.

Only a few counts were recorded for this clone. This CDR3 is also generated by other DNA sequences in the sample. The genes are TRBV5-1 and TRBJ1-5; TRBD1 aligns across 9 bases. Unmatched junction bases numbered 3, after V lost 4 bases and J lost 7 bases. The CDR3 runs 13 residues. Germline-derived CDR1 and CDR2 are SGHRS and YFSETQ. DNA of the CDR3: TGCGCCAGCAGCCCGGGACAGGGCCAGCCCCAGCATTTT. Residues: CASSPGQGQPQHF.

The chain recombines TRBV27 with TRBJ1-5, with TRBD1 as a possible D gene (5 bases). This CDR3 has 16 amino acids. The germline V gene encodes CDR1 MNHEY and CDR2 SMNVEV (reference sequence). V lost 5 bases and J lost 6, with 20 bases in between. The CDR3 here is CASSTRSGLGGQPQHF. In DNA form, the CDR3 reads TGTGCCAGCAGTACCCGATCGGGGCTGGGTGGTCAGCCCCAGCATTTT.

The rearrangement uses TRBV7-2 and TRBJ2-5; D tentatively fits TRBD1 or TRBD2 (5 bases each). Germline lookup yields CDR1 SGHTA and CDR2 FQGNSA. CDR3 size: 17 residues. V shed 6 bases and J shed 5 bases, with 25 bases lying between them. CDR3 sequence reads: CASSHGWDPGLGETQYF. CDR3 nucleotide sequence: TGTGCCAGCAGTCACGGCTGGGACCCAGGGTTGGGCGAGACCCAGTACTTC.

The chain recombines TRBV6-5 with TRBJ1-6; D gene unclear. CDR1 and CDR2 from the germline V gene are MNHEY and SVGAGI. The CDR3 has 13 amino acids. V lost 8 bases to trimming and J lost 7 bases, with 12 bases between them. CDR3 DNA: TGTGCCAGCCGGTTGGAAGGGAATTCACCCCTCCACTTT. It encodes CASRLEGNSPLHF.

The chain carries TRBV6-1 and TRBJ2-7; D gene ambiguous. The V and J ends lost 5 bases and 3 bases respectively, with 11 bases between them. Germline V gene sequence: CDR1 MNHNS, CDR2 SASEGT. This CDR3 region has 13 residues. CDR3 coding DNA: TGTGCCAGCAGTAGCTATAATAACTACGAGCAGTACTTC. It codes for CASSSYNNYEQYF.

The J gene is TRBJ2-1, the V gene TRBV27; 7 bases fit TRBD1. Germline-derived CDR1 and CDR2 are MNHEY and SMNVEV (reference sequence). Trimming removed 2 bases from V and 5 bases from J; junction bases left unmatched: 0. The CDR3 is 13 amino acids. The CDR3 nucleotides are TGTGCCAGCAGTTTAGACAGGGACAATGAGCAGTTCTTC. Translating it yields CASSLDRDNEQFF.

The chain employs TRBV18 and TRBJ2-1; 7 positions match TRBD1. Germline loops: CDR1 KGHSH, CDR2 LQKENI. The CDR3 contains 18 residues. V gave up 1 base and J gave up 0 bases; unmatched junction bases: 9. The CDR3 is CASSPRDSGTSSYNEQFF. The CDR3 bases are TGTGCCAGCTCACCACGGGACAGCGGAACCAGCTCCTACAATGAGCAGTTCTTC.

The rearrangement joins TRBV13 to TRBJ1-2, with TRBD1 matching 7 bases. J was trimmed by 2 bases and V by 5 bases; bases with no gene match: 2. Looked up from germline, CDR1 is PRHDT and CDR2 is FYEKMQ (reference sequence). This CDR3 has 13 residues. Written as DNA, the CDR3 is TGTGCCAGCAGCACCAGGGGGAACTATGGCTACACCTTC. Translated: CASSTRGNYGYTF.

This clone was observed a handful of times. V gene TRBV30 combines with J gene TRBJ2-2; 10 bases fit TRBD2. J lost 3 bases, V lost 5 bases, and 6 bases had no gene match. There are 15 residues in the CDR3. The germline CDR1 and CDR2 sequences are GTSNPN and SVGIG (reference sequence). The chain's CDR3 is CAWEGLAPYTGELFF. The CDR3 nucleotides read TGTGCCTGGGAGGGACTAGCGCCTTACACCGGGGAGCTGTTTTTT. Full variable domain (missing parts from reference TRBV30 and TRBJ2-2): SQTIHQWPATLVQPVGSPLSLECTVEGTSNPNLYWYRQAAGRGLQLLFYSVGIGQISSEVPQNLSASRPQDRQFILSSKKLLLSDSGFYLCAWEGLAPYTGELFFGEGSRLTVL.

The CDR3 loop reads CAWSRSRVRPNTEAFF. CDR3 in DNA: TGTGCCTGGAGCCGCAGCCGCGTCAGACCCAACACTGAAGCTTTCTTT. The chain is built from TRBV30 and TRBJ1-1; no reliable D call. Trimming stripped 3 bases from V and 2 bases from J, with 19 bases between. The CDR3 covers 16 residues. Germline V gene data show CDR1 as GTSNPN and CDR2 as SVGIG (reference sequence).